This T cell receptor beta chain was observed in a study of blood T cell repertoires in COVID-19. Study information: T cells, B-cell-depleted T cells, or PBMCs supplied cDNA or gDNA.

This clone was seen just once. Authors' analysis steps: Scientists estimated how many nucleated cells there were by amplifying reference gene primers. TCRdb's table, derived via immunoSEQ multiplex PCR, lists solely in-frame clones and lacks some. The DNA gave D and trimming, while V, J and clone size come from that table. The table lists about 200,000 clones, approximately 86% of them singletons. V trimming: 4 bases; J trimming: 11 bases; junction bases outside the gene matches: 12. The CDR3 sequence is 15 residues long. CDR1 KGHDR and CDR2 SFDVKD come from the germline V gene. Allocation to cohorts depended on clinical history reported by the participants.

Material: PBMCs or T cells enriched from blood (not recorded which). This sequence was found in a woman aged 60-75 years with acute COVID-19. V and J are TRBV24-1 and TRBJ1-5; 8 positions match TRBD1. The CDR3: CATSDQGQELSAQHF. CDR3 bases: TGTGCCACCAGTGACCAGGGACAGGAACTATCAGCCCAGCATTTT.